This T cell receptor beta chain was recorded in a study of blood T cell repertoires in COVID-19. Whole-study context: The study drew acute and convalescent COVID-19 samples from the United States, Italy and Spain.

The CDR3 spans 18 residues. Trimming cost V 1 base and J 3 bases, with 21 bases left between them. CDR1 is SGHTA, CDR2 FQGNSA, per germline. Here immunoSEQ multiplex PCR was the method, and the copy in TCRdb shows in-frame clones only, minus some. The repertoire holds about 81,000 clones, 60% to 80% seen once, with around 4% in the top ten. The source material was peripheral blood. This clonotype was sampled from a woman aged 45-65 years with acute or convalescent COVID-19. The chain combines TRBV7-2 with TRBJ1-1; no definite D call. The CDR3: CASSLDSIFGVSDTEAFF. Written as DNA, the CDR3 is TGTGCCAGCAGCTTAGACTCGATTTTCGGGGTATCCGACACTGAAGCTTTCTTT.